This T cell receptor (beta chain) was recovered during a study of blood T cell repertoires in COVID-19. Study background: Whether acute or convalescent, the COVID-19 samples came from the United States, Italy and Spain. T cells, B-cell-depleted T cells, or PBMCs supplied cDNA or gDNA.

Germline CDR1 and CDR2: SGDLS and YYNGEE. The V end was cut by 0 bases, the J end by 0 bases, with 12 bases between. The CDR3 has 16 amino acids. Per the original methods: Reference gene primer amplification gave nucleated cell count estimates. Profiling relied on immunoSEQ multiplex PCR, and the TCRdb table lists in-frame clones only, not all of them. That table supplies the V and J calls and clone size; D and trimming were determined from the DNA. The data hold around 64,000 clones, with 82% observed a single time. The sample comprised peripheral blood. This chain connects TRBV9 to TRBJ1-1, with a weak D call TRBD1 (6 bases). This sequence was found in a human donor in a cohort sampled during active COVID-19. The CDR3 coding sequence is TGTGCCAGCAGCGTAGACGGGGGGCGTCTGAACACTGAAGCTTTCTTT. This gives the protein CASSVDGGRLNTEAFF. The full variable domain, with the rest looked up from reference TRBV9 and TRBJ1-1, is DSGVTQTPKHLITATGQRVTLRCSPRSGDLSVYWYQQSLDQGLQFLIQYYNGEERAKGNILERFSAQQFPDLHSELNLSSLELGDSALYFCASSVDGGRLNTEAFFGQGTRLTVV.